These 21 T cell receptor beta chains originate from one sample sequenced in a study of technical replicates of blood from a few donors. Profiled with immunoSEQ multiplex PCR; TCRdb holds only in-frame clones, not every one. This sample has 74,000 or so clones; approximately 96% occur once, and the top ten carry roughly 0.35%. The specimen sequenced was T cells isolated from PBMCs. Source of these receptors: a human donor in good health.

The chain has TRBV7-2 and TRBJ1-5, with 8 bases identical to TRBD1. The CDR3 runs 15 residues. The V gene end was trimmed by 3 bases and the J gene end by 4 bases; junction bases not matched to a gene: 5. Germline V gives CDR1 SGHTA, CDR2 FQGNSA. CDR3 in DNA: TGTGCCAGCAGCTTCGACAGGGGAGGAAATCAGCCCCAGCATTTT. Protein product: CASSFDRGGNQPQHF.

The V and J genes are TRBV7-9 and TRBJ2-1, with TRBD2 identical over 10 bases. Germline values: CDR1 SEHNR, CDR2 FQNEAQ (reference sequence). V shed 0 bases and J 3 bases; nucleotides not matched to a gene: 8. The CDR3 is 18 amino acids. The CDR3 reads CASSLAFSGTSDYNEQFF. CDR3 sequence (DNA): TGTGCCAGCAGCTTAGCCTTCTCCGGGACTAGCGACTACAATGAGCAGTTCTTC.

The genes are TRBV9 and TRBJ2-3; D is undetermined. Germline loops: CDR1 SGDLS, CDR2 YYNGEE. The V and J ends lost 7 bases and 2 bases respectively, with 17 bases between them. The CDR3 totals 15 residues. The CDR3 nucleotides read TGTGCCAGCTCACAAGCACCGCGGTTCACAGATACGCAGTATTTT. Translating gives CASSQAPRFTDTQYF. Combining the CDR3 with reference TRBV9 and TRBJ2-3 gives the whole variable domain DSGVTQTPKHLITATGQRVTLRCSPRSGDLSVYWYQQSLDQGLQFLIQYYNGEERAKGNILERFSAQQFPDLHSELNLSSLELGDSALYFCASSQAPRFTDTQYFGPGTRLTVL.

The V gene is TRBV6-5, the J gene TRBJ2-1; 8 positions agree with TRBD2. Germline V gives CDR1 MNHEY, CDR2 SVGAGI. The junction had 7 bases not matched to a gene; V was cut back by 5 bases and J by 7 bases. The CDR3 extends over 14 amino acids. Here the CDR3 reads CASSRSGRINEQFF. CDR3 DNA sequence: TGTGCCAGCAGTCGGAGCGGGAGAATAAATGAGCAGTTCTTC.

The gene calls are TRBV7-9 and TRBJ1-4, with 9 bases identical to TRBD1. Germline-derived CDR1 and CDR2 are SEHNR and FQNEAQ (reference sequence). This CDR3 is 16 amino acids long. J gave up 2 bases and V 0 bases, and 1 base lay outside the gene matches. The CDR3 sequence: CASSLATGGTNEKLFF. DNA of the CDR3: TGTGCCAGCAGCTTAGCCACAGGGGGCACTAATGAAAAACTGTTTTTT.

V gene TRBV28 combines with J gene TRBJ2-3; tentative D call: TRBD2 (6 bases). V lost 5 bases and J lost 3, with 12 bases in between. Germline loops: CDR1 MDHEN, CDR2 SYDVKM. This CDR3 has 14 residues. CDR3 amino acids: CASSPLGRTDTQYF. The CDR3 DNA reads TGTGCCAGCAGTCCCCTAGGGAGGACAGATACGCAGTATTTT. The variable domain in full, with the rest retrieved from reference TRBV28 and TRBJ2-3, is DVKVTQSSRYLVKRTGEKVFLECVQDMDHENMFWYRQDPGLGLRLIYFSYDVKMKEKGDIPEGYSVSREKKERFSLILESASTNQTSMYLCASSPLGRTDTQYFGPGTRLTVL.

CDR3 sequence (DNA): TGTGCCAGCGGTAGGGCAGGGGGGACTAATGAAAAACTGTTTTTT. Protein: CASGRAGGTNEKLFF. The V call is TRBV27, the J call TRBJ1-4, with 7 nucleotides matching TRBD1. V shed 8 bases and J 2 bases; nucleotides not matched to a gene: 8. The V gene's germline CDR1 is MNHEY and CDR2 SMNVEV (reference sequence). The CDR3 runs 15 residues.

This clone was recorded only once. The chain combines TRBV6-6 with TRBJ1-1; D remains ambiguous. The CDR3 contains 14 residues. Per germline, CDR1 MNHNY and CDR2 SVGAGI (reference sequence). V lost 3 bases and J lost 1, with 9 bases in between. The CDR3 loop reads CASSYYDTNTEAFF. For the CDR3, the DNA is TGTGCCAGCAGTTATTATGACACGAACACTGAAGCTTTCTTT.

V gene TRBV13 combines with J gene TRBJ1-3, with D tentatively TRBD1 (5 bases). This CDR3 is built from 16 residues. Trimming took 4 bases from V and 6 from J, leaving 19 bases between them. Germline CDR1 and CDR2: PRHDT and FYEKMQ (reference sequence). Written as DNA, the CDR3 is TGTGCCAGCAGCTCGCCGACAGTCCAGGATTTAAACACCATATATTTT. The encoded protein is CASSSPTVQDLNTIYF.

The chain is built from TRBV29-1 and TRBJ2-7; TRBD2 matches 8 bases. This CDR3 spans 14 amino acids. The trim removed 4 bases at V and 6 bases at J, leaving 11 bases unmatched. Germline assignment: CDR1 SQVTM and CDR2 ANQGSEA. The CDR3 nucleotides are TGCAGCGTTGGAGTCAGCGGGAGTGTCCCCGAGCAGTACTTC. Amino acids: CSVGVSGSVPEQYF.

The chain recombines TRBV6-5 with TRBJ1-4, with 10 bases lining up with TRBD1. V dropped 6 bases and J dropped 7; count of bases not matched to a gene: 5. The germline CDR1 and CDR2 sequences are MNHEY and SVGAGI. The CDR3 covers 14 residues. In DNA, the CDR3 is TGTGCCAGCAGCCCCGACAGGGGGCTTGAAAAACTGTTTTTT. It yields the protein CASSPDRGLEKLFF.

The gene calls are TRBV4-1 and TRBJ1-2; 9 bases fit TRBD1. Germline V gene sequence: CDR1 MGHRA, CDR2 YSYEKL. The CDR3 has 19 residues. V gave up 2 bases and J gave up 0 bases; unmatched junction bases: 13. The CDR3 reads CASSQRFPGQGTANYGYTF. DNA for the CDR3: TGCGCCAGCAGCCAAAGGTTCCCGGGACAGGGAACAGCTAACTATGGCTACACCTTC.

The genes are TRBV5-6 and TRBJ2-3; 7 positions agree with TRBD2. Germline CDR1 and CDR2: SGHDT and YYEEEE. Trimming cost V 1 base and J 2 bases; bases outside gene matches: 4. The CDR3 runs to 15 residues. The DNA of the CDR3 is TGTGCCAGCAGCTTGCTAGCGGCCATCACAGATACGCAGTATTTT. Translating gives CASSLLAAITDTQYF. The variable domain in full, completed from reference TRBV5-6 and TRBJ2-3, reads DAGVTQSPTHLIKTRGQQVTLRCSPKSGHDTVSWYQQALGQGPQFIFQYYEEEERQRGNFPDRFSGHQFPNYSSELNVNALLLGDSALYLCASSLLAAITDTQYFGPGTRLTVL.

This chain connects TRBV2 to TRBJ1-5; 8 bases map to TRBD1. The CDR3 extends over 16 amino acids. Germline lookup yields CDR1 SNHLY and CDR2 FYNNEI. The junction had 7 bases not matched to a gene; V was cut back by 6 bases and J by 0 bases. In DNA form, the CDR3 reads TGTGCCAGCAGAGAACATGGACAGGGTAGCAATCAGCCCCAGCATTTT. Translated, it gives CASREHGQGSNQPQHF.

The V call is TRBV19, the J call TRBJ2-1, with TRBD1 matching 9 bases. Trimming removed 7 bases from V and 4 bases from J; junction bases left unmatched: 8. The CDR3 is made up of 15 amino acids. Per germline, CDR1 LNHDA and CDR2 SQIVND (reference sequence). The CDR3 nucleotides are TGTGCCAGTAAGGCCGGGACAGGGTTGTACAATGAGCAGTTCTTC. Protein product: CASKAGTGLYNEQFF.

The V gene is TRBV27, the J gene TRBJ2-3; D gene uncertain. The germline V and J ends were trimmed by 3 bases and 0 bases, with 7 bases remaining between them. Germline CDR1 and CDR2: MNHEY and SMNVEV (reference sequence). There are 14 residues in the CDR3. This chain's CDR3 is CASSLTSSTDTQYF. CDR3 nucleotides: TGTGCCAGCAGTTTGACATCTAGCACAGATACGCAGTATTTT.

V and J are TRBV7-9 and TRBJ1-2, with D possibly being TRBD1 (6 bases). CDR3 length equals 16 residues. Germline-derived CDR1 and CDR2 are SEHNR and FQNEAQ (reference sequence). V was cut by 1 base and J by 2 bases, with 14 bases left in between. This CDR3 is CASSLERTDKNYGYTF. DNA of the CDR3: TGTGCCAGCAGCTTAGAGAGGACAGATAAAAACTATGGCTACACCTTC. Full variable domain (missing parts from reference TRBV7-9 and TRBJ1-2): DTGVSQNPRHKITKRGQNVTFRCDPISEHNRLYWYRQTLGQGPEFLTYFQNEAQLEKSRLLSDRFSAERPKGSFSTLEIQRTEQGDSAMYLCASSLERTDKNYGYTFGSGTRLTVV.

The chain joins TRBV10-3 to TRBJ1-4; tentative D call: TRBD1 (5 bases). CDR1 and CDR2 from the germline V gene are ENHRY and SYGVKD. The V and J ends lost 4 bases and 5 bases respectively, with 14 bases between them. The CDR3 runs 15 residues. The CDR3 DNA reads TGTGCCATCAGTGCGAGCGGGGGGGAAAATGAAAAACTGTTTTTT. This codes for CAISASGGENEKLFF.

The gene calls are TRBV5-1 and TRBJ2-5; D might be TRBD2 (6 bases). Germline V gene sequence: CDR1 SGHRS, CDR2 YFSETQ. The CDR3 length is 16 residues. The V end was cut by 4 bases, the J end by 1 base, with 17 bases between. Here the CDR3 DNA reads TGCGCCAGCAGCCCTGCTGCCGGGACTGGCCAAGAGACCCAGTACTTC. Translating gives CASSPAAGTGQETQYF.

The chain uses TRBV28 and TRBJ2-7; TRBD2 agrees at 7 bases. This CDR3 is 14 amino acids long. CDR1 MDHEN and CDR2 SYDVKM come from the germline V gene. With 7 bases clipped from V and 7 bases from J, the junction kept 13 bases outside the gene matches. The CDR3, as DNA: TGTGCCAGCACCCTAACGCGGGAGCCCTGGGAGCAGTACTTC. Translated: CASTLTREPWEQYF. The full variable domain, its missing parts supplied by reference TRBV28 and TRBJ2-7, is DVKVTQSSRYLVKRTGEKVFLECVQDMDHENMFWYRQDPGLGLRLIYFSYDVKMKEKGDIPEGYSVSREKKERFSLILESASTNQTSMYLCASTLTREPWEQYFGPGTRLTVT.

The chain joins TRBV29-1 to TRBJ2-7; TRBD1 aligns across 11 bases. CDR1 is SQVTM and CDR2 is ANQGSEA in the germline V gene. The CDR3 length is 14 residues. The junction had 6 bases not matched to a gene; V was cut back by 4 bases and J by 4 bases. The CDR3 region has the DNA TGCAGCGTTGTGGGGACAGGGGGGGAATACGAGCAGTACTTC. The encoded protein is CSVVGTGGEYEQYF.